Reported below is one T cell receptor beta chain. Sequenced by immunoSEQ multiplex PCR; TCRdb stores in-frame clones only, minus some. The top ten hold over 2.5% of the sample, which has fewer than 200,000 clones, more than 80% seen once. The donors were members of the roughly 120-subject validation cohort (separate from the approximately 670-subject first cohort). This entry belongs to a study of cytomegalovirus exposure and HLA in healthy donors. Overall study: The same platform used for the approximately 700 first-cohort repertoires was also used for the 95 to 150 validation repertoires, as a later analysis reported.

Sequenced sample: PBMCs. This clonotype was sampled from a woman between 18 and 30 years old in good health and CMV-seropositive.

The DNA of the CDR3 is TGTGCCAGCAGCGTAGGGACAGCCACGCTAGGGACCCAGTACTTC. Its protein is CASSVGTATLGTQYF. The chain uses TRBV9 and TRBJ2-5; perhaps TRBD1 as D (6 bases). Trimming cost V 0 bases and J 7 bases, with 16 bases left between them. Germline values: CDR1 SGDLS, CDR2 YYNGEE. The CDR3 contains 15 residues.